These T cell receptor beta chains were read from a single sample in a study of T cells in Graves' hyperthyroidism and ophthalmopathy. TCRdb reprocessed the multiplex PCR reads with MiXCR, giving one entry per CDR3 protein. Counted here are over 650,000 distinct CDR3 sequences, about 17% occurring once; the ten biggest clones make up around 8.1%. The sequencing input was blood. These receptors originate from a man aged 18 to 30 with Graves' hyperthyroidism. CDR3s include the opening cysteine and the closing phenylalanine or tryptophan. Fields, in order: CDR3 length, D gene, clone size, J gene, V gene, CDR3 protein, CDR3 DNA. A D gene is named only where the DNA matches it firmly. Only some rows state a clone size, as once, few, many or a class for expanded clones.

15 | NA | many | TRBJ2-5 | TRBV12-3/TRBV12-4 | CASSPAGGTQETQYF | TGTGCCAGCAGTCCCGCTGGGGGGACCCAAGAGACCCAGTACTTC
14 | TRBD1 | NA | TRBJ1-2 | TRBV28 | CASSFTGQGHGYTF | TGTGCCAGCAGTTTTACAGGACAGGGCCATGGCTACACCTTC
16 | NA | many | TRBJ2-3 | TRBV20-1 | CSAPPRGSSSTDTQYF | TGCAGTGCCCCCCCGCGAGGCTCCTCTAGCACAGATACACAGTATTTT
16 | NA | NA | TRBJ1-5 | TRBV6-2/TRBV6-3 | CASRLLGGLSNQPQHF | TGTGCCAGCCGTCTCCTCGGGGGGCTTAGCAATCAGCCCCAGCATTTT
14 | TRBD1 | many | TRBJ2-5 | TRBV12-3/TRBV12-4 | CASSLGQGQETQYF | TGTGCCAGCAGTTTAGGACAGGGCCAAGAGACCCAGTACTTC
13 | NA | few | TRBJ1-5 | TRBV27 | CASSLGLREPQHF | TGTGCCAGCAGTTTAGGACTCCGAGAGCCCCAGCATTTT
15 | TRBD2 | NA | TRBJ2-5 | TRBV6-4 | CASSDLAGGRETQYF | TGTGCCAGCAGTGATCTAGCGGGAGGGCGGGAGACCCAGTACTTC
14 | NA | few | TRBJ2-1 | TRBV9 | CASSVQRYNNEQFF | TGTGCCAGCAGCGTACAACGGTATAACAATGAGCAGTTCTTC
18 | TRBD2 | many | TRBJ2-1 | TRBV28 | CASSPGLAGTGSYNEQFF | TGTGCCAGCAGCCCGGGACTAGCGGGAACGGGCTCCTACAATGAGCAGTTCTTC
16 | TRBD2 | many | TRBJ2-1 | TRBV18 | CASDLLPLGRANEQFF | TGTGCCAGCGACTTGCTCCCCTTGGGGAGGGCCAATGAGCAGTTCTTC
14 | NA | NA | TRBJ2-7 | TRBV15 | CATSRDESRYEQYF | TGTGCCACCAGCAGAGATGAGAGTCGCTACGAGCAGTACTTC
16 | TRBD1 | many | TRBJ1-2 | TRBV18 | CASSPSSQGTDYGYTF | TGTGCCAGCTCACCTTCGTCACAGGGGACGGACTATGGCTACACCTTC
13 | NA | many | TRBJ1-4 | TRBV7-9 | CASGPPNGGKLFF | TGTGCCAGCGGGCCCCCAAACGGTGGAAAACTGTTTTTT
12 | NA | many | TRBJ2-7 | TRBV12-3/TRBV12-4 | CASSFSGLEQYF | TGTGCCAGCAGTTTCTCGGGTCTCGAGCAGTACTTC
16 | TRBD2 | few | TRBJ2-3 | TRBV7-2 | CASSLVRWGGGDTQYF | TGTGCCAGCAGCTTAGTTAGGTGGGGCGGGGGGGATACGCAGTATTTT
14 | NA | NA | TRBJ2-3 | TRBV27 | CASSRKQVTDTQYF | TGTGCCAGCAGTCGCAAACAGGTCACAGATACGCAGTATTTT
14 | NA | many | TRBJ2-3 | TRBV2 | CASTRRDSKGTQYF | TGTGCCAGCACGAGACGGGATTCTAAGGGGACGCAGTATTTT
15 | TRBD2 | few | TRBJ2-3 | TRBV24-1 | CATSDSTSPTDTQYF | TGTGCCACCAGTGACTCGACTAGCCCCACAGATACGCAGTATTTT
15 | NA | NA | TRBJ1-5 | TRBV7-2 | CASSPPTQGNQPQHF | TGTGCCAGCAGCCCACCCACACAGGGAAATCAGCCCCAGCATTTT
12 | NA | many | TRBJ2-5 | TRBV30 | CAWSVQLETQYF | TGTGCCTGGAGTGTACAGTTGGAGACCCAGTACTTC
13 | NA | NA | TRBJ1-3 | TRBV7-9 | CASSPGYGNTIYF | TGTGCCAGCAGCCCCGGATACGGAAACACCATATATTTT
12 | NA | many | TRBJ2-3 | TRBV20-1 | CSATASEDTQYF | TGCAGTGCTACCGCAAGTGAAGATACGCAGTATTTT
14 | TRBD1 | many | TRBJ2-7 | TRBV12-3/TRBV12-4 | CASTTGTGVVEQYF | TGTGCCAGCACAACCGGGACAGGGGTCGTCGAGCAGTACTTC
16 | NA | few | TRBJ2-7 | TRBV7-2 | CASTDPGGAITYEQYF | TGTGCCAGCACCGATCCTGGGGGAGCGATCACCTACGAGCAGTACTTC
17 | TRBD2 | many | TRBJ2-1 | TRBV2 | CASSHRTSGLTYNEQFF | TGTGCCAGCAGTCATCGGACTAGCGGCTTGACCTACAATGAGCAGTTCTTC
14 | TRBD2 | few | TRBJ2-7 | TRBV3-1 | CASSPGLDAYEQYF | TGTGCCAGCAGCCCCGGACTAGACGCCTACGAGCAGTACTTC
13 | TRBD2 | NA | TRBJ2-7 | TRBV29-1 | CSVRTSGSGEQYF | TGCAGCGTTCGGACTAGCGGGAGTGGCGAGCAGTACTTC
14 | NA | few | TRBJ2-7 | TRBV7-2 | CASSSDYLIHEQYF | TGTGCCAGCAGCTCGGACTATCTCATCCACGAGCAGTACTTC
15 | TRBD2 | NA | TRBJ2-1 | TRBV6-2/TRBV6-3 | CASILTSGIGSEQFF | TGTGCCAGCATCCTTACTAGCGGGATAGGGAGTGAGCAGTTCTTC
14 | TRBD2 | few | TRBJ2-1 | TRBV24-1 | CATSAAGRLNEQFF | TGTGCCACCAGTGCCGCCGGGAGGCTAAATGAGCAGTTCTTC
15 | TRBD1 | NA | TRBJ1-1 | TRBV29-1 | CSATDRSPKNTEAFF | TGCAGCGCCACGGACAGGAGCCCTAAGAACACTGAAGCTTTCTTT
14 | NA | NA | TRBJ2-7 | TRBV6-2/TRBV6-3 | CASSSAQPPYEQYF | TGTGCCAGCAGTTCGGCACAACCACCCTACGAGCAGTACTTC
12 | NA | NA | TRBJ1-4 | TRBV4-2 | CASSQTFEKLFF | TGTGCCAGCAGCCAAACTTTCGAAAAACTGTTTTTT
15 | NA | NA | TRBJ2-1 | TRBV6-1 | CASKRERSSYNEQFF | TGTGCCAGCAAGAGAGAGAGGAGCTCCTACAATGAGCAGTTCTTC
14 | TRBD1 | NA | TRBJ2-7 | TRBV20-1 | CSARAGQGLNEQYF | TGCAGTGCTAGAGCCGGACAGGGATTGAACGAGCAGTACTTC
15 | NA | many | TRBJ2-3 | TRBV28 | CASSTPPGITDTQYF | TGTGCCAGCAGTACCCCCCCGGGAATCACAGATACGCAGTATTTT
15 | TRBD2 | NA | TRBJ2-1 | TRBV7-9 | CASTVGGRSYNEQFF | TGTGCCAGCACCGTGGGCGGGAGGTCCTACAATGAGCAGTTCTTC
13 | TRBD1 | few | TRBJ2-7 | TRBV6-2/TRBV6-3 | CASNRQGAYEQYF | TGTGCCAGCAATAGGCAGGGGGCCTACGAGCAGTACTTC
15 | NA | many | TRBJ1-1 | TRBV7-8 | CASSLSWGAGTEAFF | TGTGCCAGCAGCTTATCCTGGGGGGCTGGCACTGAAGCTTTCTTT
20 | TRBD2 | few | TRBJ2-2 | TRBV6-2/TRBV6-3 | CASSGRGLAGDQANTGELFF | TGTGCCAGCAGTGGCCGGGGACTAGCGGGAGATCAGGCGAACACCGGGGAGCTGTTTTTT
13 | NA | many | TRBJ1-2 | TRBV11-3 | CASSTGRTYGYTF | TGTGCCAGCAGCACCGGACGGACCTATGGCTACACCTTC
16 | NA | many | TRBJ2-5 | TRBV4-3 | CASSQSRALNQETQYF | TGCGCCAGCAGCCAATCCCGAGCCCTGAACCAAGAGACCCAGTACTTC
13 | NA | many | TRBJ2-1 | TRBV27 | CAREGLDRNEQFF | TGTGCCAGAGAAGGACTCGACCGCAATGAGCAGTTCTTC
14 | NA | many | TRBJ2-7 | TRBV28 | CASSFESGLYEQYF | TGTGCCAGTTCCTTCGAGTCCGGACTCTACGAGCAGTACTTC
13 | NA | many | TRBJ2-7 | TRBV12-3/TRBV12-4 | CASSWDILYEQYF | TGTGCCAGCAGTTGGGACATACTCTACGAGCAGTACTTC
16 | NA | NA | TRBJ2-1 | TRBV13 | CASSHPSRHVYNEQFF | TGTGCCAGCAGCCACCCCTCGAGGCACGTCTACAATGAGCAGTTCTTC
14 | NA | many | TRBJ1-4 | TRBV12-3/TRBV12-4 | CASRGRATNEKLFF | TGTGCCAGCCGAGGGCGGGCAACTAATGAAAAACTGTTTTTT
14 | NA | NA | TRBJ2-5 | TRBV20-1 | CSARSPAGRETQYF | TGCAGTGCTAGATCCCCCGCGGGGCGAGAGACCCAGTACTTC
19 | TRBD2 | many | TRBJ2-1 | TRBV12-3/TRBV12-4 | CASSSPGLAGGGLYNEQFF | TGTGCCAGCAGTTCGCCGGGACTAGCGGGAGGGGGCCTTTACAATGAGCAGTTCTTC
13 | NA | many | TRBJ2-3 | TRBV3-1 | CASSPTLTDTQYF | TGTGCCAGCAGCCCGACCCTCACAGATACGCAGTATTTT
15 | NA | many | TRBJ2-1 | TRBV7-9 | CASSLVGVGGNEQFF | TGTGCCAGCAGCTTAGTTGGAGTAGGTGGCAATGAGCAGTTCTTC
16 | NA | NA | TRBJ1-4 | TRBV19 | CASSSWTVATNEKLFF | TGTGCCAGTAGTTCATGGACCGTAGCAACTAATGAAAAACTGTTTTTT
15 | NA | many | TRBJ2-1 | TRBV27 | CASSLRQPGPGEQFF | TGTGCCAGCAGTTTAAGACAGCCGGGACCGGGTGAGCAGTTCTTC
16 | TRBD1 | many | TRBJ2-3 | TRBV7-2 | CASSLGGTGPTDTQYF | TGTGCCAGCAGCTTAGGTGGGACAGGGCCGACAGATACGCAGTATTTT
15 | TRBD1 | NA | TRBJ2-2 | TRBV20-1 | CSAPKRQGNTGELFF | TGCAGTGCTCCAAAGAGACAGGGAAACACCGGGGAGCTGTTTTTT
13 | NA | NA | TRBJ2-1 | TRBV28 | CASSSGGVDEQFF | TGTGCCAGCAGTTCCGGGGGAGTCGATGAGCAGTTCTTC
13 | NA | NA | TRBJ2-3 | TRBV5-4 | CASQGYSTDTQYF | TGTGCCAGCCAGGGTTATAGCACAGATACGCAGTATTTT
13 | TRBD1 | NA | TRBJ2-7 | TRBV15 | CATSWDRGLEQYF | TGTGCCACCAGTTGGGACAGGGGGCTCGAGCAGTACTTC
16 | NA | many | TRBJ2-6 | TRBV6-5 | CASSYSGGTGANVLTF | TGTGCCAGCAGTTACTCAGGGGGGACTGGGGCCAACGTCCTGACTTTC
14 | TRBD1 | NA | TRBJ2-1 | TRBV19 | CASSISAGGHEQFF | TGTGCCAGTAGTATATCGGCAGGGGGCCATGAGCAGTTCTTC